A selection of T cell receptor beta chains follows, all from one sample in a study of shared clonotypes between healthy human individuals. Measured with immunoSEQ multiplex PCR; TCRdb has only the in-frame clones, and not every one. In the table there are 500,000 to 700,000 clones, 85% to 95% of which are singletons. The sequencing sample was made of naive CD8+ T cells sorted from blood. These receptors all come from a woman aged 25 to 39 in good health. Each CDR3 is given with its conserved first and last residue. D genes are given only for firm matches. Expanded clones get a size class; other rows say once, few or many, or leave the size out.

cdr3_nt: TGTGCCAGCAGCTCAGACGGAGAATATGAGACCCAGTACTTC
cdr3_aa: CASSSDGEYETQYF
clone_size: .
v_call: TRBV9
j_call: TRBJ2-5
d_call: .

cdr3_nt: TGTGCCAGCAGCCAGATGGGGGCCAATCAGCCCCAGCATTTT
cdr3_aa: CASSQMGANQPQHF
clone_size: .
v_call: TRBV4-2
j_call: TRBJ1-5
d_call: .

cdr3_nt: TGCGCCAGCAGCCAAGGCATGATTGCGAACACCGGGGAGCTGTTTTTT
cdr3_aa: CASSQGMIANTGELFF
clone_size: .
v_call: TRBV4-1
j_call: TRBJ2-2
d_call: .

cdr3_nt: TGTGCCAGCAGCTTACGCCCCGGGTCTGGTGGGGCCAACGTCCTGACTTTC
cdr3_aa: CASSLRPGSGGANVLTF
clone_size: .
v_call: TRBV7-9
j_call: TRBJ2-6
d_call: .

cdr3_nt: TGTGCCAGCAGACCCAGGGGGGGGGTCAGTGGCTACACCTTC
cdr3_aa: CASRPRGGVSGYTF
clone_size: .
v_call: TRBV2
j_call: TRBJ1-2
d_call: TRBD1

cdr3_nt: TGTGCCAGCAGCTTAGAAGGGGTAGGGACCCACGAGCAGTACTTC
cdr3_aa: CASSLEGVGTHEQYF
clone_size: .
v_call: TRBV7-9
j_call: TRBJ2-7
d_call: .

cdr3_nt: TGTGCCAGCAGCTTAGTGGCGGGTTACGAGCAGTACTTC
cdr3_aa: CASSLVAGYEQYF
clone_size: once
v_call: TRBV11-2
j_call: TRBJ2-7
d_call: .

cdr3_nt: TGCGCCAGCAGTGAGGACTCAAGCTCCTACGAGCAGTACTTC
cdr3_aa: CASSEDSSSYEQYF
clone_size: .
v_call: TRBV10-1
j_call: TRBJ2-7
d_call: .

cdr3_nt: TGCGCCAGCAGCCCTGGGACGGAGACTAGCGCGACTGCGAATACGCAGTATTTT
cdr3_aa: CASSPGTETSATANTQYF
clone_size: .
v_call: TRBV10-1
j_call: TRBJ2-3
d_call: TRBD2

cdr3_nt: TGTGCGGGTTCCGGGGGACCCAGGTTGGACACCGGGGAGCTGTTTTTT
cdr3_aa: CAGSGGPRLDTGELFF
clone_size: .
v_call: TRBV28
j_call: TRBJ2-2
d_call: .

cdr3_nt: TGTGCCAGCAGTACATCGGAGGAATCGCAAGAGACCCAGTACTTC
cdr3_aa: CASSTSEESQETQYF
clone_size: .
v_call: TRBV6-6
j_call: TRBJ2-5
d_call: .

cdr3_nt: TGTGCCAGCAGCTTAGTACCGGTGGCGGATGAGCAGTTCTTC
cdr3_aa: CASSLVPVADEQFF
clone_size: once
v_call: TRBV11-2
j_call: TRBJ2-1
d_call: .

cdr3_nt: TGTGCCAGTAGTATACAGGGGGCGCACCCGGCGGGCTACGAGCAGTACTTC
cdr3_aa: CASSIQGAHPAGYEQYF
clone_size: .
v_call: TRBV19
j_call: TRBJ2-7
d_call: TRBD1

cdr3_nt: TGTGCCAGCAGTTACTCCAGCTCCTACGAGCAGTACTTC
cdr3_aa: CASSYSSSYEQYF
clone_size: .
v_call: TRBV28
j_call: TRBJ2-7
d_call: .

cdr3_nt: TGTGCCAGCAGCCGCAATGGGGGAGATACGCAGTATTTT
cdr3_aa: CASSRNGGDTQYF
clone_size: .
v_call: TRBV16
j_call: TRBJ2-3
d_call: .

cdr3_nt: TGTGCCAGCTCAGATAACTATGGCTACACCTTC
cdr3_aa: CASSDNYGYTF
clone_size: .
v_call: TRBV9
j_call: TRBJ1-2
d_call: .

cdr3_nt: TGTGCCAGCACCCCCGGGGGCTACGAGCAGTACTTC
cdr3_aa: CASTPGGYEQYF
clone_size: .
v_call: TRBV7-9
j_call: TRBJ2-7
d_call: .

cdr3_nt: TGTGCCAGCAGCTTAGTCGGTCGCGGGAATGAAGCTTTCTTT
cdr3_aa: CASSLVGRGNEAFF
clone_size: .
v_call: TRBV7-8
j_call: TRBJ1-1
d_call: .

cdr3_nt: TGTGCCAGCCGAGACACCTACGAGCAGTACTTC
cdr3_aa: CASRDTYEQYF
clone_size: once
v_call: TRBV6-6
j_call: TRBJ2-7
d_call: .

cdr3_nt: TGTGCCAGCACCCCTAGCGGGACTGCGTCCTCCTACAATGAGCAGTTCTTC
cdr3_aa: CASTPSGTASSYNEQFF
clone_size: .
v_call: TRBV27
j_call: TRBJ2-1
d_call: TRBD2

cdr3_nt: TGTGCCAGCAGCATCCCCCAGGGAGGAGGCTACACCTTC
cdr3_aa: CASSIPQGGGYTF
clone_size: few
v_call: TRBV7-9
j_call: TRBJ1-2
d_call: .

cdr3_nt: TGTGCCAGCAGTCTCGGCGAGACTAGCTCCTACGAGCAGTACTTC
cdr3_aa: CASSLGETSSYEQYF
clone_size: .
v_call: TRBV28
j_call: TRBJ2-7
d_call: .

cdr3_nt: TGTGCCTTCAGGCGGGGACCCATCTACGAGCAGTACTTC
cdr3_aa: CAFRRGPIYEQYF
clone_size: .
v_call: TRBV2
j_call: TRBJ2-7
d_call: .

cdr3_nt: TGTGCCAGCAGTTACGCCGCCGGGACAGGGGGTTACGAGCAGTACTTC
cdr3_aa: CASSYAAGTGGYEQYF
clone_size: once
v_call: TRBV6-6
j_call: TRBJ2-7
d_call: TRBD1

cdr3_nt: TGTGCCAGCAGCTTAGTTGCAGTAGCAGATACGCAGTATTTT
cdr3_aa: CASSLVAVADTQYF
clone_size: .
v_call: TRBV11-2
j_call: TRBJ2-3
d_call: .